The rows below give T cell receptor beta chains drawn from one sample of a study of OX40 agonist ivuxolimab in advanced cancers. TCRdb keeps only in-frame clones here, not all; method: immunoSEQ multiplex PCR. Of 90,000 to 120,000 clones detected, approximately 90% appear once; the ten largest clones hold around 0.31%. The sequencing used CD4+ or CD8+ T cells sorted from blood, collected in a trial of the OX40 agonist ivuxolimab. These receptors were collected from an adult with an advanced solid tumor such as melanoma, head and neck, liver or kidney cancer. Each CDR3 is given with its conserved first and last residue. The order of the fields is J gene, D gene, clone size, V gene, CDR3 DNA, CDR3 protein. A D gene is named only where the DNA matches it firmly. Only part of the rows carry a size: once, few, many, or a class if the clone is expanded.

TRBJ2-3 | TRBD2 | NA | TRBV7-2 | TGTGCCAGCAGCTTCGGTTCACCAGCTGCGGGAGGGCGGACAGATACGCAGTATTTT | CASSFGSPAAGGRTDTQYF
TRBJ2-3 | TRBD2 | NA | TRBV9 | TGTGCCAGCAGCACCGGGGGGTTTAGCACAGATACGCAGTATTTT | CASSTGGFSTDTQYF
TRBJ2-5 | TRBD2 | NA | TRBV7-9 | TGTGCCAGCAGCTCCCGACTAGCGGCTAGGCTCCGTAGGCAAGAGACCCAGTACTTC | CASSSRLAARLRRQETQYF
TRBJ1-2 | NA | NA | TRBV28 | TGTGCCAGCAGTCCGGGCCTACCATATGGCTACACCTTC | CASSPGLPYGYTF
TRBJ1-5 | NA | NA | TRBV28 | TGTGCCAGCAGTTCCGGGGCTCAGCCCCAGCATTTT | CASSSGAQPQHF
TRBJ1-1 | NA | NA | TRBV6-5 | TGTGCCAGCACCGGGACACCGAACACTGAAGCTTTCTTT | CASTGTPNTEAFF
TRBJ2-5 | NA | NA | TRBV18 | TGTGCCAGCTCACCAAACGTCCAAGAGACCCAGTACTTC | CASSPNVQETQYF
TRBJ1-2 | NA | once | TRBV25-1 | TGTGCCAGCAGTGATCGACTGGGGATGGACTATGGCTACACCTTC | CASSDRLGMDYGYTF
TRBJ2-5 | NA | NA | TRBV11-2 | TGTGCCAGCAGCTTAGCGGGGGAGGTCGGGGCCCAGTACTTC | CASSLAGEVGAQYF
TRBJ2-5 | NA | NA | TRBV7-2 | TGTGCCAGCAGCTTAGACGGGAGAGGGCCAGAGACCCAGTACTTC | CASSLDGRGPETQYF
TRBJ1-4 | TRBD1 | NA | TRBV7-9 | TGTGCCAGCAGCTTACCAGACAGGGGGCGTAATGAAAAACTGTTTTTT | CASSLPDRGRNEKLFF
TRBJ1-2 | NA | NA | TRBV28 | TGTGCCAGCAGTCTTCAGGCGCAACTCCGTGGCTACACCTTC | CASSLQAQLRGYTF
TRBJ1-4 | NA | once | TRBV9 | TGTGCCAGCAGCGCGAGGACAGCAACTAATGAAAAACTGTTTTTT | CASSARTATNEKLFF
TRBJ1-5 | NA | few | TRBV6-6 | TGTGCCAGCAGATACTTCGGGGCGAGTAGCAATCAGCCCCAGCATTTT | CASRYFGASSNQPQHF
TRBJ1-5 | NA | once | TRBV19 | TGTGCCAGTAGTAAAGGAAGGTATCAGCCCCAGCATTTT | CASSKGRYQPQHF
TRBJ2-1 | NA | NA | TRBV5-4 | TGTGCCAGCAGCCCGAATAACGGAGGCAATGAGCAGTTCTTC | CASSPNNGGNEQFF
TRBJ1-5 | TRBD1 | NA | TRBV19 | TGTGCCAGTAGGGGACAGATTTCCAATCAGCCCCAGCATTTT | CASRGQISNQPQHF
TRBJ2-3 | TRBD2 | once | TRBV7-8 | TGTGCCAGCAGCTGGGGGGGGACAGATACGCAGTATTTT | CASSWGGTDTQYF
TRBJ2-1 | NA | NA | TRBV19 | TGTGCCAGTAGTACCGCTAGCGCCCACAATGAGCAGTTCTTC | CASSTASAHNEQFF
TRBJ1-5 | TRBD1 | NA | TRBV15 | TGTGCCACCAGCAGAGGGACAGGGTCTTATCAGCCCCAGCATTTT | CATSRGTGSYQPQHF
TRBJ2-1 | TRBD1 | NA | TRBV11-1 | TGTGCCAGCAGCACGCGGGACAGGTTAGACAATGAGCAGTTCTTC | CASSTRDRLDNEQFF
TRBJ2-1 | TRBD2 | NA | TRBV18 | TGTGCCAGCTCACCCTTTTTAGCGGGAGATGAGCAGTTCTTC | CASSPFLAGDEQFF